What follows describes a single T cell receptor beta chain. The length of the CDR3 is 17 residues. The J segment lost 4 bases and the V segment lost 6 bases, leaving 11 bases of the junction unmatched. Germline CDR1 reads SGHTA; CDR2 reads FQGNSA. In the original analysis: Amplified reference gene primers provided the basis for estimating nucleated cell counts. Sequencing was performed with immunoSEQ multiplex PCR; in TCRdb, only in-frame clones are kept and a portion is missing. That table is the source of V, J and clone size, and D and trimming were worked out from the DNA. The data contain roughly 260,000 clones, approximately 86% of them seen just once; the ten biggest clones take up 2.5% to 3.5%. This sample is part of a study of blood T cell repertoires in COVID-19. Study details: COVID-19 samples from acute and convalescent phases originated in the United States, Italy and Spain.

Material: peripheral blood. The chain joins TRBV7-2 to TRBJ2-5, with 13 positions matching TRBD2. This TCR was sampled from a woman aged 18-29 years with acute or convalescent COVID-19. CDR3 DNA sequence: TGTGCCAGCAGTTCAGGACTAGCGGGAGTTAGGGTAGAGACCCAGTACTTC. It codes for CASSSGLAGVRVETQYF.